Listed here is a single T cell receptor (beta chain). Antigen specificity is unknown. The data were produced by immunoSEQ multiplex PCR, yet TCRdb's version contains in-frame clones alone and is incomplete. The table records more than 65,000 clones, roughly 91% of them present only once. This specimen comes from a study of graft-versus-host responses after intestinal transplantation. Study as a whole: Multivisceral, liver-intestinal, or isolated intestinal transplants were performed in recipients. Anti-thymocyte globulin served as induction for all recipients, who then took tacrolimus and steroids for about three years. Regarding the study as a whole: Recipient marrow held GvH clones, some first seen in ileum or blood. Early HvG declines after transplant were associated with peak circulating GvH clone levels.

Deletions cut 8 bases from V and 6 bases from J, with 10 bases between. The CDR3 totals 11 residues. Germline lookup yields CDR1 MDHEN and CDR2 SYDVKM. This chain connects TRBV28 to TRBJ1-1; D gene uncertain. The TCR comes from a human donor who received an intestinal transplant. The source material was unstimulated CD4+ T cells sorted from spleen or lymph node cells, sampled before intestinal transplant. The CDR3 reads CASRSLAEAFF. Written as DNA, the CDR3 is TGTGCCAGCCGTTCCCTCGCTGAAGCTTTCTTT.